This T cell receptor beta chain was recovered during a study of T cell responses to AZD1222 COVID-19 vaccine. Study outcomes and limitations: It was only after the peak T cell response that any repertoires were sampled. There were mostly white British donors and more females than males, and clonal diversity was possibly underestimated. Spike-specific TCR depth and breadth grew after two AZD1222 doses.

Unmatched junction bases numbered 6, after V lost 6 bases and J lost 7 bases. The germline V gene has CDR1 MNHEY and CDR2 SMNVEV (reference sequence). The CDR3 runs 13 residues. This clone was counted between two and nine times. What it binds is unknown. TCRdb keeps only in-frame clones here, not all; method: immunoSEQ multiplex PCR. This table holds 100,000 to 130,000 clones, about 89% found once. The chain is built from TRBV27 and TRBJ2-4; 7 nucleotides agree with TRBD2. Sequencing used peripheral blood, obtained on day 0 of AZD1222 vaccination. The origin of this receptor is an adult in good health. The DNA for the CDR3 is TGTGCCAGCAGCGGGGAGGGCTGGAACATTCAGTACTTC. Encoded protein: CASSGEGWNIQYF.